These 25 T cell receptor beta chains were sequenced from one sample in a study of T cell repertoires in cytomegalovirus infection. These receptors' antigens are unknown. TCRdb processed the reads anew with MiXCR; each CDR3 protein has one entry. The profile covers roughly 570,000 distinct CDR3 sequences, with 35% to 50% appearing a single time and about 48% taken by the ten largest. The source material was cultured PBMCs, sampled from culture after CMV antigen stimulation. The receptors stem from a human donor in good health (CMV status not recorded). Some clones in this sample may be carry-over from other donors' samples.

The V and J genes are TRBV7-4 and TRBJ1-2; D is unresolved. The V end was cut by 7 bases, the J end by 3 bases, with 9 bases between. The CDR3 consists of 12 residues. Germline CDR1 is SGHVT and CDR2 is SQSDAQ. CDR3 coding DNA: TGTGCCAGCACCGACTCCGACTATGGCTACACCTTC. This translates into CASTDSDYGYTF. Looking up the rest from reference TRBV7-4 and TRBJ1-2 gives the full variable domain: GAGVSQSPRYKVAKRGRDVALRCDSISGHVTLYWYRQTLGQGSEVLTYSQSDAQRDKSGRPSGRFSAERPERSVSTLKIQRTEQGDSAVYLCASTDSDYGYTFGSGTRLTVV.

The V call is TRBV7-2, the J call TRBJ1-4; the D gene is possibly TRBD1 (6 bases). V lost 7 bases, J lost 8 bases, and 35 bases lay in between. Germline lookup yields CDR1 SGHTA and CDR2 FQGNSA. The CDR3 runs to 20 residues. The DNA of the CDR3 is TGTGCCAGCACCGAAAACCCTGGACAGCAACTGGTAGAACAAGGCGAAAAACTGTTTTTT. It is translated as CASTENPGQQLVEQGEKLFF.

The J gene is TRBJ2-3, the V gene TRBV6-2 or TRBV6-3; TRBD1 might be the D (6 bases). The CDR3 extends over 16 amino acids. The V and J ends lost 3 bases and 2 bases respectively, with 15 bases between them. Germline CDR1 and CDR2: MNHEY and SVGEGT. The chain's CDR3 is CASSYVVGAPTDTQYF. The CDR3, as DNA: TGTGCCAGCAGTTATGTGGTGGGGGCACCCACAGATACGCAGTATTTT.

This chain's CDR3 is CASTSRLAGLWYNEQFF. Written as DNA, the CDR3 is TGTGCCAGCACCTCCCGACTAGCGGGATTGTGGTACAATGAGCAGTTCTTC. The chain combines TRBV12-3 or TRBV12-4 with TRBJ2-1, with TRBD2 identical over 11 bases. The CDR3 contains 17 residues. V shed 7 bases and J 4 bases; nucleotides not matched to a gene: 12.

This chain connects TRBV6-8 to TRBJ2-7; D possibly matches TRBD1 or TRBD2 (6 bases each). The V gene lost 5 bases and the J gene lost 7 bases, with 15 bases spanning the gap. Germline CDR1 MNHGY, CDR2 SAAAGT. The CDR3 is 13 residues long. The CDR3 sequence is CASSGTGAREQYF. CDR3 DNA: TGTGCCAGCAGTGGTACGGGGGCGAGGGAGCAGTACTTC.

On this clonotype: Compared with germline, one end of the junction differs, possibly owing to a read error. The chain links TRBV4-1 to TRBJ2-7; D gene unclear. The CDR3 is 15 residues long. Germline V lookup: CDR1 MGHRA, CDR2 YSYEKL. CDR3 bases: TGTGCCAGCAGCCAAGACCAGTCTTATAGCTACGAGCAGTACTTC. This gives the protein CASSQDQSYSYEQYF.

This clonotype was recorded a few times. The genes are TRBV28 and TRBJ1-2; weak D call: TRBD1 (6 bases). The germline V and J ends were trimmed by 4 bases and 3 bases, with 15 bases remaining between them. This CDR3 region has 15 residues. CDR1 and CDR2 (germline): MDHEN, SYDVKM. The DNA of the CDR3 is TGTGCCAGCAGTTCGAGGGGGGTTATTGACTATGGCTACACCTTC. It yields the protein CASSSRGVIDYGYTF.

This chain connects TRBV12-5 to TRBJ2-4; the D gene is possibly TRBD1 (6 bases). CDR1 and CDR2 (germline): LGHNT, FRNRAP. Trimming stripped 7 bases from V and 7 bases from J, with 17 bases between. CDR3 length: 14 residues. CDR3 protein: CASAKAGTNNIQYF. The CDR3 DNA follows: TGTGCTAGTGCCAAAGCCGGGACAAACAACATTCAGTACTTC.

The rearrangement uses TRBV14 and TRBJ1-6; D unresolved. Germline CDR1 is SGHDN and CDR2 is FVKESK. Trimming pared 0 bases from V and 2 bases from J, leaving 8 bases between. CDR3 size: 16 residues. The CDR3 sequence is CASSQDEETYNSPLHF. The DNA of the CDR3 is TGTGCCAGCAGCCAAGATGAGGAGACCTATAATTCACCCCTCCACTTT.

In this sample, this clonotype turned up a few times. The V and J genes are TRBV7-2 and TRBJ2-7; the D is unclear. The CDR3 covers 13 residues. V was clipped by 4 bases and J by 5 bases, with 12 bases between them. Germline loops: CDR1 SGHTA, CDR2 FQGNSA. The CDR3 sequence: CASSSYGFHEQYF. The DNA of the CDR3 is TGTGCCAGCAGCTCATACGGCTTTCACGAGCAGTACTTC.

In its sample, this clonotype was seen many times. The chain couples TRBV7-2 to TRBJ1-2, with a tentative D call TRBD1 (5 bases). V was clipped by 0 bases and J by 4 bases, with 12 bases between them. CDR1 and CDR2 from the germline V gene are SGHTA and FQGNSA. This CDR3 contains 15 residues. The CDR3: CASSLAGQTPYGYTF. In nucleotides, the CDR3 is TGTGCCAGCAGCTTAGCGGGGCAGACACCCTATGGCTACACCTTC.

This rearrangement joins TRBV10-3 to TRBJ1-4; D might be TRBD1 (5 bases). Germline CDR1 reads ENHRY; CDR2 reads SYGVKD. The V end was cut by 0 bases, the J end by 12 bases, with 14 bases between. The CDR3 loop spans 14 amino acids. This CDR3 reads CAISESTRGGELFF. The CDR3 bases are TGTGCCATCAGTGAGTCGACGAGGGGAGGAGAACTGTTTTTT.

Only a few counts were recorded for this clonotype. The rearrangement uses TRBV20-1 and TRBJ2-7; weak D call: TRBD2 (6 bases). Trimming cost V 3 bases and J 3 bases, with 9 bases left between them. Germline V gene lookup returns CDR1 DFQATT and CDR2 SNEGSKA (reference sequence). This CDR3 has 12 amino acids. In DNA, the CDR3 is TGCAGTGCTAGTCGGGGGATCTACGAGCAGTACTTC. This codes for CSASRGIYEQYF.

This clonotype was detected a few times. The chain carries TRBV5-8 and TRBJ2-5, with 7 bases that match TRBD1. CDR3 length equals 15 residues. The junction had 6 bases not matched to a gene; V was cut back by 0 bases and J by 4 bases. Per germline, CDR1 SGHTS and CDR2 YDEGEE. In nucleotides, the CDR3 is TGTGCCAGCAGCTTGGAGGTCAGGGGGAGAGAGACCCAGTACTTC. It is translated as CASSLEVRGRETQYF.

This chain connects TRBV6-4 to TRBJ1-6; 8 nucleotides match TRBD1. CDR1 MRHNA and CDR2 SNTAGT come from the germline V gene. The CDR3 sequence is 14 residues long. After removal of 6 bases from V and 11 bases from J, the junction contained 9 bases not matched to a gene. CDR3: CASRSTGESTPLHF. The CDR3 DNA sequence: TGTGCCAGCAGATCGACAGGGGAAAGTACACCCCTCCACTTT.

The genes are TRBV12-3 or TRBV12-4 and TRBJ2-1; 10 positions agree with TRBD2. V lost 2 bases, J lost 7 bases, and 8 bases stayed unmatched. This CDR3 contains 16 residues. The CDR3 protein is CASSLSPLAGDNEQFF. In nucleotides, the CDR3 is TGTGCCAGCAGTTTATCCCCCCTAGCGGGAGATAATGAGCAGTTCTTC.

The chain has TRBV6-1 and TRBJ1-4; TRBD1 is a possible D gene (5 bases). The CDR3 runs 16 residues. The V end lost 2 bases, the J end lost 7 bases, and 17 bases lay between the germline ends. Germline loops: CDR1 MNHNS, CDR2 SASEGT. The CDR3 loop is CASSETHRWRSEKLFF. CDR3 DNA sequence: TGTGCCAGCAGTGAAACCCACAGGTGGAGGAGTGAAAAACTGTTTTTT.

This clonotype was seen a handful of times. The rearrangement links TRBV7-8 to TRBJ2-7; 8 bases fit TRBD2. The CDR3 has 14 amino acids. V was pared by 5 bases and J by 6 bases, with 9 bases of the junction left unmatched. The V gene's germline CDR1 is SGHVS and CDR2 FQNEAQ. The CDR3 protein is CASSTGLAQREQYF. In DNA, the CDR3 is TGTGCCAGCAGCACAGGACTAGCCCAGCGCGAGCAGTACTTC.

The CDR3 protein is CASSYRSISGRGSGANVLTF. As DNA, the CDR3 is TGTGCCAGCAGTTACCGGAGCATTAGCGGTCGGGGTTCTGGGGCCAACGTCCTGACTTTC. This chain links TRBV6-5 with TRBJ2-6, with D maybe TRBD2 (6 bases). Looked up from germline, CDR1 is MNHEY and CDR2 is SVGAGI. The CDR3 loop spans 20 amino acids. Deletions cut 2 bases from V and 1 base from J, with 21 bases between.

This clonotype was seen at least ten times. This chain connects TRBV7-2 to TRBJ2-7, with TRBD1 identical over 10 bases. The CDR3 has 16 residues. Germline V gene sequence: CDR1 SGHTA, CDR2 FQGNSA. Trimming removed 3 bases from V and 4 bases from J; junction bases left unmatched: 9. CDR3 DNA sequence: TGTGCCAGCAGCTTTCCCCCGAGGACAGGGGGATACGAGCAGTACTTC. Translating it yields CASSFPPRTGGYEQYF.

This sequence joins TRBV11-2 and TRBJ1-6; no definite D call. The germline V gene has CDR1 SGHAT and CDR2 FQNNGV. V lost 5 bases and J lost 12, with 11 bases in between. The CDR3 runs to 12 residues. The CDR3 protein is CASSLHGGPLHF. The CDR3 DNA follows: TGTGCCAGCAGCCTTCACGGCGGACCCCTCCACTTT.

This clonotype is a singleton in its sample. At one end the junction does not follow the germline gene, possibly because of a read error. The rearrangement uses TRBV7-2 and TRBJ2-7; 7 bases are a match to TRBD1. The CDR3 is 15 amino acids. The germline gives CDR1 SGHTA, CDR2 FQGNSA. As DNA, the CDR3 is TGTGCCAGCAGCTTAAGCGGACAGGTGTCCTTCGAGCAGTACTTC. It encodes CASSLSGQVSFEQYF.

The chain is built from TRBV7-3 and TRBJ1-1; TRBD1 matches at 9 bases. The germline V gene encodes CDR1 SGHTA and CDR2 FQGTGA. The CDR3 length is 19 residues. Trimming at V came to 5 bases and at J to 0 bases, leaving 16 bases not matched to a gene. The CDR3, as DNA: TGTGCCAGCAGCGAAATCGACAGGGGGACTCATAAAATGAACACTGAAGCTTTCTTT. The encoded protein is CASSEIDRGTHKMNTEAFF.

The gene calls are TRBV27 and TRBJ1-4, with D maybe TRBD1 (5 bases). The CDR3 is 14 residues long. Per the germline V gene, CDR1 is MNHEY and CDR2 is SMNVEV (reference sequence). The V end was cut by 5 bases, the J end by 4 bases, with 11 bases between. Written as DNA, the CDR3 is TGTGCCAGCAGTCGGGACGGGGGTAATGAAAAACTGTTTTTT. Its translation: CASSRDGGNEKLFF.

This clonotype was detected a few times. The rearrangement joins TRBV7-8 to TRBJ2-3, with D possibly TRBD2 on 6 matching bases. Germline-derived CDR1 and CDR2 are SGHVS and FQNEAQ. This CDR3 has 16 residues. V gave up 5 bases and J gave up 0 bases, with 15 bases separating them. The CDR3 coding sequence is TGTGCCAGCAGCCCAATAGCGGTACTAAGCACAGATACGCAGTATTTT. Protein: CASSPIAVLSTDTQYF.